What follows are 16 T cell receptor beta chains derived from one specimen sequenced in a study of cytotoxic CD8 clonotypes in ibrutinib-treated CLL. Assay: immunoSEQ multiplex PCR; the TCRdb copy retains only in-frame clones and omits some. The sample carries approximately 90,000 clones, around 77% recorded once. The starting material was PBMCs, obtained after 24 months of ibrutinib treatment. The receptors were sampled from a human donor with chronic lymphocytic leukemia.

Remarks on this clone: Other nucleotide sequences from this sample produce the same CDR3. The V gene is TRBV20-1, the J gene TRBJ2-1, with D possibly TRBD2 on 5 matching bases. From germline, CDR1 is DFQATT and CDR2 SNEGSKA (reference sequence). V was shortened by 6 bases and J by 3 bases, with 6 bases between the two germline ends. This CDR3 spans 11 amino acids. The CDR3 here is CSARGYNEQFF. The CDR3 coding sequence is TGCAGTGCCCGGGGCTACAATGAGCAGTTCTTC.

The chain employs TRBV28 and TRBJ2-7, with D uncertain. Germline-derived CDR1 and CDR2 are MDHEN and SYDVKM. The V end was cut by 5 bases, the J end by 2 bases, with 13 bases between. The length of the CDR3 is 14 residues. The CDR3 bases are TGTGCCAGCAGTCCTGCGACGGTCACCTACGAGCAGTACTTC. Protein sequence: CASSPATVTYEQYF.

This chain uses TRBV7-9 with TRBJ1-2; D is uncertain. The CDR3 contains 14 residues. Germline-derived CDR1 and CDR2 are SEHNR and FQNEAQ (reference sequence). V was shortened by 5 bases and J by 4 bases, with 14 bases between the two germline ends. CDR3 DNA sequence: TGTGCCAGCAGCGCCACTATGGGGTCCTATGGCTACACCTTC. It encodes CASSATMGSYGYTF. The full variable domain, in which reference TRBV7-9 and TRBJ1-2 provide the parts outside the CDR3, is DTGVSQNPRHKITKRGQNVTFRCDPISEHNRLYWYRQTLGQGPEFLTYFQNEAQLEKSRLLSDRFSAERPKGSFSTLEIQRTEQGDSAMYLCASSATMGSYGYTFGSGTRLTVV.

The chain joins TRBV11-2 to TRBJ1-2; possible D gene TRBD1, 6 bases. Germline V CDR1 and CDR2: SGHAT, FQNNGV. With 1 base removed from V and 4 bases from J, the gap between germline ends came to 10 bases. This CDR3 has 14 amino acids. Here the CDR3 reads CASSLVGGAYGYTF. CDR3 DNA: TGTGCCAGCAGCTTAGTGGGGGGGGCCTATGGCTACACCTTC.

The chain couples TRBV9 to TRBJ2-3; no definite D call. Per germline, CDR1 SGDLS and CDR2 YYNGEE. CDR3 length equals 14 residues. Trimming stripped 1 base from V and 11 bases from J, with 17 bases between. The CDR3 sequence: CASSVITESSLQYF. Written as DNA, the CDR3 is TGTGCCAGCAGCGTAATCACAGAGTCTTCCCTGCAGTATTTT.

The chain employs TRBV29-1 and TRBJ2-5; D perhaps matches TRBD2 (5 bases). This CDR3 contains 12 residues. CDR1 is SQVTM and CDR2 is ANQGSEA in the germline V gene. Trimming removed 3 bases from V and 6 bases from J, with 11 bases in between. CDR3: CSVDWWEKTQYF. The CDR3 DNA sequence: TGCAGCGTTGACTGGTGGGAGAAGACCCAGTACTTC.

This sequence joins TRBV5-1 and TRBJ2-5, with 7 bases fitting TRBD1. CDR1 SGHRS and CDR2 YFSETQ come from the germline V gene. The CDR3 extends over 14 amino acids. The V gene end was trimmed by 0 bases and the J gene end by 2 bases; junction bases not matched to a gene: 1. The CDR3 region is CASSLGRGQETQYF. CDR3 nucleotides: TGCGCCAGCAGCTTGGGCAGGGGGCAAGAGACCCAGTACTTC.

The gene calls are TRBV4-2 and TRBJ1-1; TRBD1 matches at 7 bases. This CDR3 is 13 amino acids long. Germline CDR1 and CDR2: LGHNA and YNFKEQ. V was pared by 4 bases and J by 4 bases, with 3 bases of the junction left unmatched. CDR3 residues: CASSRRDSTEAFF. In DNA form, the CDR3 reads TGTGCCAGCAGCCGCCGGGACAGCACTGAAGCTTTCTTT.

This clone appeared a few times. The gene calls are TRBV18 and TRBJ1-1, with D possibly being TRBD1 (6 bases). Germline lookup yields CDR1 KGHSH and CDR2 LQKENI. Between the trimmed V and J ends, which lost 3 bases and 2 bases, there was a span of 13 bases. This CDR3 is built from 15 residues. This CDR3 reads CASSPGQGSNTEAFF. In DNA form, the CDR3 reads TGTGCCAGCTCACCCGGCCAGGGGAGCAACACTGAAGCTTTCTTT.

CDR3 nucleotides: TGTGCCAGCTCACGGGGTCAGGGGAATCAGCCCCAGCATTTT. Its protein product is CASSRGQGNQPQHF. The chain couples TRBV18 to TRBJ1-5, with D possibly TRBD1 on 6 matching bases. Per the germline V gene, CDR1 is KGHSH and CDR2 is LQKENI. CDR3 size: 14 residues. V lost 4 bases, J lost 4 bases, and 11 bases lay in between.

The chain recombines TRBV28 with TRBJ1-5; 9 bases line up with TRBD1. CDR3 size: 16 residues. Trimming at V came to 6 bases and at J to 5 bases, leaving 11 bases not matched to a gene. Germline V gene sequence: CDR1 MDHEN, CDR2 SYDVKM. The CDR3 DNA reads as TGTGCCAGCAGCCCACGGACAGGGGCGATTCATCAGCCCCAGCATTTT. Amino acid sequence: CASSPRTGAIHQPQHF. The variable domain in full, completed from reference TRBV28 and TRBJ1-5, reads DVKVTQSSRYLVKRTGEKVFLECVQDMDHENMFWYRQDPGLGLRLIYFSYDVKMKEKGDIPEGYSVSREKKERFSLILESASTNQTSMYLCASSPRTGAIHQPQHFGDGTRLSIL.

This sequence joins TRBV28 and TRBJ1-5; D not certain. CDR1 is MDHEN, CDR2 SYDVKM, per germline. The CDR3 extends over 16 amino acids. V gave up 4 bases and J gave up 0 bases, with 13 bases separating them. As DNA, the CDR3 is TGTGCCAGCAGTTCCCTCGGCGAGGGTAGCAATCAGCCCCAGCATTTT. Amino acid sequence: CASSSLGEGSNQPQHF.

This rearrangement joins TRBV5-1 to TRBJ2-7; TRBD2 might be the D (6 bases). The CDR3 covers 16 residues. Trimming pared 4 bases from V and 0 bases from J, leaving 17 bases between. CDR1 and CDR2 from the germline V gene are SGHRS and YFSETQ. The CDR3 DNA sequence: TGCGCCAGCAGCAGTCCCCGAGCGGGTCTCTCCTACGAGCAGTACTTC. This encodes CASSSPRAGLSYEQYF.

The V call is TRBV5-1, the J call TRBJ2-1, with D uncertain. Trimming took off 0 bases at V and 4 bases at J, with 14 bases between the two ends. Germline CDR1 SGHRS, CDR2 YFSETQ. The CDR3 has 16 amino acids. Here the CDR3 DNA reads TGCGCCAGCAGCTTGGACGTTAGCTGGGGTTACAATGAGCAGTTCTTC. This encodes CASSLDVSWGYNEQFF.

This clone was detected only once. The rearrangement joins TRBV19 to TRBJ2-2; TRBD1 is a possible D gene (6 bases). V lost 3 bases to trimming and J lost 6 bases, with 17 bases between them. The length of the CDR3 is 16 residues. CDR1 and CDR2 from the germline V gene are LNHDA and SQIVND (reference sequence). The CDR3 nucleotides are TGTGCCAGTAGTATCTACAGGGCGCCCTCGGCCGGGGAGCTGTTTTTT. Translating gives CASSIYRAPSAGELFF.

CDR3 residues: CASSTIKGAEKLFF. The CDR3 DNA is TGTGCCAGCAGTACAATAAAGGGGGCGGAAAAACTGTTTTTT. The chain uses TRBV28 and TRBJ1-4; TRBD1 matches at 7 bases. This CDR3 spans 14 amino acids. Germline trimming cut 5 bases from V and 8 bases from J; bases unmatched to any gene: 8. Germline V gene sequence: CDR1 MDHEN, CDR2 SYDVKM.